The clone carrying this T cell receptor beta chain was detected many times. This sample was included in a study of regulatory T cells in long-lasting Graves disease. From germline, CDR1 is MDHEN and CDR2 SYDVKM. There are 12 residues in the CDR3. The germline V and J ends were trimmed by 7 bases and 14 bases, with 15 bases remaining between them. The TCR beta library used iRepertoire HTBI primers with Arm-PCR amplification of CDR3. From the multiplex PCR reads, TCRdb called clonotypes with MiXCR, one entry per CDR3 protein. The repertoire holds 350,000 to 500,000 distinct CDR3 sequences, roughly 15% seen once, with 20% to 25% in the top ten. Indicated time point: newly diagnosed GD, antithyroid drugs for less than 3 months. RNA isolated from PBMCs was used to make the TCR library. This sample was also put to use in a study of T cells in Graves' hyperthyroidism and ophthalmopathy.

The receptor was derived from a woman aged 18-29 years with Graves disease. V usage is TRBV28 and J usage is TRBJ1-6, with a tentative D call TRBD1 (6 bases). The sequencing used peripheral blood mononuclear cells (PBMCs), collected at new diagnosis, from a patient treated with antithyroid drugs. The CDR3 DNA sequence: TGTGCCAGCACCAAAGGGGGGGATACCCTCCACTTT. It encodes CASTKGGDTLHF. Drawing the rest from reference TRBV28 and TRBJ1-6, the complete variable domain is DVKVTQSSRYLVKRTGEKVFLECVQDMDHENMFWYRQDPGLGLRLIYFSYDVKMKEKGDIPEGYSVSREKKERFSLILESASTNQTSMYLCASTKGGDTLHFGNGTRLTVT.